Here is one TCR beta chain with its context. Its target is not known. This sample is part of a study of monozygotic twins with inflammatory bowel disease. Every donor provided one blood sample measuring 2.5 ml. Findings and caveats of the study: Especially where disease activity was present, IBD patients had fewer clonotypes in common with others than healthy twins did.

The CDR3 extends over 13 amino acids. Germline CDR1 SGHVS, CDR2 FNYEAQ. Each of the TCR libraries took about 4,000 ng of total RNA. TCRdb re-analyzed the 5' RACE reads; it lists each CDR3 protein once, without DNA. This sample contains more than 350,000 distinct CDR3 sequences. This chain joins TRBV7-6 and TRBJ2-2. This TCR was recovered from a human donor with ulcerative colitis or Crohn's disease, or a healthy co-twin of an affected twin (not recorded which). The sequencing sample was made of blood. CDR3 region: CASSLDSSGELFF.